The clone carrying this T cell receptor (beta chain) was observed once. Its antigen is not known. Because the CDR3 is missing its conserved closing phenylalanine or tryptophan, this is likely a read error. Total RNA amounting to roughly 450 ng was the source from which TCR beta cDNA was made with a constant-region primer. Library construction for TCR beta comprised three nested multiplex PCR rounds performed with slightly modified ARM-PCR. In the first two PCR rounds, TRBV1-TRBV30 forward primers were paired with a C-beta reverse primer, and each round lasted approximately 9 cycles. TCRdb re-called the multiplex PCR reads with MiXCR, one entry per CDR3 protein. The profile shows fewer than 350,000 distinct CDR3 sequences, 65% of them singletons. Extraction also yielded germline DNA, while blood RNA was obtained from unsorted whole blood. This sample is drawn from a study of tumor-infiltrating lymphocytes in primary liver carcinoma. Regarding the study as a whole: Blood trailed tumors significantly in top-250-clone fraction (p = 0.039).

From germline, CDR1 is MNHNS and CDR2 SASEGT. The CDR3 has 11 amino acids. The TCR comes from a man aged 35 to 55 with primary liver carcinoma and hepatitis B virus infection. The chain uses TRBV6-1 and TRBJ2-3; no reliable D call. The sequenced sample consisted of peripheral blood. DNA for the CDR3: TGCGCCAGCAGCCACACAGATACGCAGTATTTG. Translation: CASSHTDTQYL.